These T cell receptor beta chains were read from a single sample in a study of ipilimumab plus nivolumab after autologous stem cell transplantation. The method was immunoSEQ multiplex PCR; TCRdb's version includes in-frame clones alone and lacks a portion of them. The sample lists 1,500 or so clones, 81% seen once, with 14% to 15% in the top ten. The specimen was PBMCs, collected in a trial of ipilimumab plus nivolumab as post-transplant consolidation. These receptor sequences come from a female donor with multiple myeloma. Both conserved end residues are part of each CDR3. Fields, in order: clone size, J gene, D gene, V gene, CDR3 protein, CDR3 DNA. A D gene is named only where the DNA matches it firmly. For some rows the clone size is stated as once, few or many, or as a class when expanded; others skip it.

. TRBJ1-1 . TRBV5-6 CASSIRGYEAFF TGTGCCAGCAGCATCAGAGGTTATGAAGCTTTCTTT
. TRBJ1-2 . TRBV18 CASSPSGDGYTF TGTGCCAGCTCACCCTCAGGGGATGGCTACACCTTC
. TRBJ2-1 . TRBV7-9 CASSLDHGEEFF TGTGCCAGCAGCTTAGATCACGGGGAGGAGTTCTTC
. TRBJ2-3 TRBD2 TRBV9 CASSARLATGTDTQYF TGTGCCAGCAGCGCTCGACTAGCGACGGGCACAGATACGCAGTATTTT
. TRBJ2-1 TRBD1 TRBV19 CASSSGTGLDEQFF TGTGCCAGTTCGTCCGGGACAGGCCTTGATGAGCAGTTCTTC
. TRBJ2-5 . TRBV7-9 CASSFGGTQETQYF TGTGCCAGCAGCTTTGGTGGGACACAAGAGACCCAGTACTTC
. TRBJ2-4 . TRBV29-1 CSVAGGARGEGIQYF TGCAGCGTCGCAGGGGGGGCTCGGGGAGAAGGCATTCAGTACTTC
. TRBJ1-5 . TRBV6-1 CASSEALQGRPQHF TGTGCCAGCAGTGAAGCGCTGCAGGGACGGCCCCAGCATTTT
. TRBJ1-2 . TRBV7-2 CASSLEVGGYTF TGTGCCAGCAGCCTAGAGGTTGGTGGCTACACCTTC
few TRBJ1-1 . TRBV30 CALSTGYNTEAFF TGTGCCTTATCGACAGGTTATAACACTGAAGCTTTCTTT
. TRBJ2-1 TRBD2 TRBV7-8 CASSLPSSGSGFNEQFF TGTGCCAGCAGCCTTCCCTCTAGCGGGAGTGGTTTCAATGAGCAGTTCTTC
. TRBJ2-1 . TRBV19 CASSMMNEQFF TGTGCCAGTAGTATGATGAATGAGCAGTTCTTC
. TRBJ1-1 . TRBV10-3 CAISERPGGTEAFF TGTGCCATCAGTGAAAGGCCAGGAGGGACTGAAGCTTTCTTT
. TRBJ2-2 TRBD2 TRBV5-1 CASSFLAGNTGELFF TGCGCCAGCAGCTTTCTAGCGGGGAACACCGGGGAGCTGTTTTTT
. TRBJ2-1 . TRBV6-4 CASSESGASYNEQFF TGTGCCAGCAGTGAGTCGGGAGCCTCCTACAATGAGCAGTTCTTC
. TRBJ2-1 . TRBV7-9 CASSLASLGNEQFF TGTGCCAGCAGCTTAGCGTCGTTGGGCAATGAGCAGTTCTTC
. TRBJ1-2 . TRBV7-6 CASSLLARGVTNYGYTF TGTGCCAGCAGCTTACTGGCTCGGGGAGTTACTAACTATGGCTACACCTTC
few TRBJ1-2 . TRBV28 CASSYQYGYTF TGTGCCAGCAGTTATCAGTATGGCTACACCTTC
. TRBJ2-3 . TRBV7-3 CASSLGSTDTQYF TGTGCCAGCAGCTTGGGCAGCACAGATACGCAGTATTTT